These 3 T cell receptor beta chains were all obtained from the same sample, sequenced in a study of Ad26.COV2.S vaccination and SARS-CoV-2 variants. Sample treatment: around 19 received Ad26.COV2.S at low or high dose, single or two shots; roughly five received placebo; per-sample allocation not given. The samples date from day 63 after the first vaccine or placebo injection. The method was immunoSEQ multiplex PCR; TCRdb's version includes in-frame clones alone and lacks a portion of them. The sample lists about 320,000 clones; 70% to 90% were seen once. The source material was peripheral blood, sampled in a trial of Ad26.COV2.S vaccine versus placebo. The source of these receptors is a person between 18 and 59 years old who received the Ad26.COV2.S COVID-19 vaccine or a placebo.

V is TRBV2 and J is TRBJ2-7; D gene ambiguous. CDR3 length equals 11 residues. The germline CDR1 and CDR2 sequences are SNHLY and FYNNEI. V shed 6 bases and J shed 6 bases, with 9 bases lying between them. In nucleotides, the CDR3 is TGTGCCAGCAGGAGGTCGGGCGAGCAGTACTTC. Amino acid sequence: CASRRSGEQYF.

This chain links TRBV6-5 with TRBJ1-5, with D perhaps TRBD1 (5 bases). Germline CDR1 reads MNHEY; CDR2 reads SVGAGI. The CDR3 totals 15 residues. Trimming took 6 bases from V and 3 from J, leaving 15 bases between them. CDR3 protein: CASRGGDGNNQPQHF. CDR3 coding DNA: TGTGCCAGCAGGGGAGGGGACGGAAACAATCAGCCCCAGCATTTT.

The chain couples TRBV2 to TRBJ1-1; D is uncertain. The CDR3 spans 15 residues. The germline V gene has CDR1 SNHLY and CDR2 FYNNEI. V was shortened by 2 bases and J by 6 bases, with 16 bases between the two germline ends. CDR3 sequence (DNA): TGTGCCAGCAGTGAAATTTCGCACGGGGAGGCTGAAGCTTTCTTT. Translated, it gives CASSEISHGEAEAFF.